This TCR beta chain is drawn from a study of tumor-infiltrating lymphocytes in localized non-small cell lung cancer. General study results and limits: Only some patients had TCR sequencing, depending on available tissue.

Germline assignment: CDR1 SGHNT and CDR2 YYREEE (reference sequence). This CDR3 is 13 amino acids long. V dropped 5 bases and J dropped 2 bases, with 11 bases sitting between them. In the case of this clone: Its matching antigen is unknown.

TCRdb keeps only in-frame clones here, not all; method: immunoSEQ multiplex PCR. The repertoire holds about 14,000 clones, with about 75% as singletons. The sequence came from a human donor with non-small cell lung cancer. This rearrangement joins TRBV5-4 to TRBJ2-7; no clear D gene. The sample consisted of lung tumor tissue. The CDR3 coding sequence is TGTGCCAGCAGTTACGCTTCCACCTACGAGCAGTACTTC. The encoded protein is CASSYASTYEQYF.